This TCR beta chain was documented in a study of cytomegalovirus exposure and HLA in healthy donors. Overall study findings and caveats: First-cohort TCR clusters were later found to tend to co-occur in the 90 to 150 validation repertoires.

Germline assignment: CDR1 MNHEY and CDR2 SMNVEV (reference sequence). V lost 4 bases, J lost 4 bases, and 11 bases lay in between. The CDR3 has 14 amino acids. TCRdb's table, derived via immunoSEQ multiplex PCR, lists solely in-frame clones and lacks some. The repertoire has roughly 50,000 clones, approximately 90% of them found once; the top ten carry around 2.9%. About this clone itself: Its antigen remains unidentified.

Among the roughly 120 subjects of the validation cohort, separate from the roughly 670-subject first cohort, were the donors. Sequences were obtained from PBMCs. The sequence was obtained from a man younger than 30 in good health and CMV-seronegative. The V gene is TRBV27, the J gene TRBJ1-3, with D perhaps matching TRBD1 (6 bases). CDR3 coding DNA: TGTGCCAGCAGTTCCTCCGGGACAGGAAACACCATATATTTT. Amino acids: CASSSSGTGNTIYF.